This T cell receptor beta chain was sequenced for a study of blood T cell repertoires in COVID-19. Trimming shortened V by 6 bases and J by 2 bases, and 9 bases separated the two germline ends. Germline values: CDR1 LNHDA, CDR2 SQIVND (reference sequence). This CDR3 is 13 amino acids long. Generated by immunoSEQ multiplex PCR, the TCRdb table keeps only in-frame clones and is missing some. The table includes about 300,000 clones, 75% to 90% detected once. The origin of this receptor is a man under 40 who had recovered from COVID-19. Sample: PBMCs or T cells enriched from blood (not recorded which). The chain uses TRBV19 and TRBJ2-3; D perhaps matches TRBD1 (5 bases). The CDR3 DNA reads TGTGCCAGTAGCGACAGATCCACAGATACGCAGTATTTT. Protein: CASSDRSTDTQYF.